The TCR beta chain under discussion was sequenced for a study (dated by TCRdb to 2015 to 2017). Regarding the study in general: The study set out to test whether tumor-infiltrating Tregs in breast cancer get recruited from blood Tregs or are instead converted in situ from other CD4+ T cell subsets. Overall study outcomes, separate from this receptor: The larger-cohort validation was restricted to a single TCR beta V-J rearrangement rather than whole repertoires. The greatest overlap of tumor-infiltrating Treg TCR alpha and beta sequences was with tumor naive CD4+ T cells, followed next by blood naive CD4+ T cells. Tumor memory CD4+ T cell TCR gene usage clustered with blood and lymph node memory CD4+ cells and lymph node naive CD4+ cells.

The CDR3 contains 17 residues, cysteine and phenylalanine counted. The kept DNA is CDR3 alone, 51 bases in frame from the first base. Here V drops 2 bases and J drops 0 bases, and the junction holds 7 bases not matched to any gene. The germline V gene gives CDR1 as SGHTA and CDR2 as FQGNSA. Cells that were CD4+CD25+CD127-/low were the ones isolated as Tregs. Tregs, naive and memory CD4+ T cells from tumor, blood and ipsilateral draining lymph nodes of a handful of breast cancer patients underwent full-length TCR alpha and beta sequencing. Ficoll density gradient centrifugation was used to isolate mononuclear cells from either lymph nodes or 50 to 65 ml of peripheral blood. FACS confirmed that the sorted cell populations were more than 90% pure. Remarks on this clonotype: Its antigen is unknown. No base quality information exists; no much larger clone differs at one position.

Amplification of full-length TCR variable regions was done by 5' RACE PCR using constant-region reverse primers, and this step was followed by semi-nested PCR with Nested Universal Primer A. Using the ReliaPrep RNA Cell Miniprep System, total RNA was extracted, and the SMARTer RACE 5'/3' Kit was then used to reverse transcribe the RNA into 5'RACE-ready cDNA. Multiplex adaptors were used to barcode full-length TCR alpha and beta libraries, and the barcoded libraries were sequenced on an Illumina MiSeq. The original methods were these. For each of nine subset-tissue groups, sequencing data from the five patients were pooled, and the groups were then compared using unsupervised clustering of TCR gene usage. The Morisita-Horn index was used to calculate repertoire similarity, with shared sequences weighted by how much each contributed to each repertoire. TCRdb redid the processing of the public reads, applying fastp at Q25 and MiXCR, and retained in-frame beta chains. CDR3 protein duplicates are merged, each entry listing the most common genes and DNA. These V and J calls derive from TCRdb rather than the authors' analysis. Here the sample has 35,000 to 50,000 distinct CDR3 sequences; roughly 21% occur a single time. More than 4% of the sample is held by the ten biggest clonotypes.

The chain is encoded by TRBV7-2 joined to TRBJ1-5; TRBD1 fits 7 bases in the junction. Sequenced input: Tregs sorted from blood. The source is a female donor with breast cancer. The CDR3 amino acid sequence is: CASSLNRGGYSNQPQHF. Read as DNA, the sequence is TGTGCCAGCAGCTTAAACAGGGGAGGATATAGCAATCAGCCCCAGCATTTT. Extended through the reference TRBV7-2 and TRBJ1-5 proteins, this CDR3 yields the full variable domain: GAGVSQSPSNKVTEKGKDVELRCDPISGHTALYWYRQSLGQGLEFLIYFQGNSAPDKSGLPSDRFSAERTGGSVSTLTIQRTQQEDSAVYLCASSLNRGGYSNQPQHFGDGTRLSIL.